Presented here are 25 T cell receptor beta chains from one specimen sequenced in a study of PD-L1 blockade in urothelial cancer. Generated by immunoSEQ multiplex PCR, the TCRdb table keeps only in-frame clones and is missing some. The sample holds 30,000 to 40,000 clones; around nine tenths are singletons and the top ten take around 8%. Specimen: PBMCs, collected around atezolizumab (anti-PD-L1) treatment. The receptors stem from a man between 70 and 80 years old with urothelial cancer.

This rearrangement joins TRBV5-4 to TRBJ1-3, with TRBD1 matching 11 bases. The germline V gene encodes CDR1 SGHNT and CDR2 YYREEE (reference sequence). This CDR3 region has 17 residues. V was clipped by 4 bases and J by 1 base; unmatched bases: 7. CDR3 sequence (DNA): TGTGCCAGCAGCCCCTGGACAGGGGGCGATTCTGGAAACACCATATATTTT. Translating gives CASSPWTGGDSGNTIYF.

The chain is built from TRBV5-4 and TRBJ2-1, with 14 bases lining up with TRBD2. The CDR3 is 16 residues long. J lost 1 base, V lost 7 bases, and 4 bases had no gene match. Looked up from germline, CDR1 is SGHNT and CDR2 is YYREEE (reference sequence). CDR3 loop: CASGTSGSISYNEQFF. The CDR3 DNA follows: TGTGCCAGCGGGACTAGCGGGAGTATTTCCTACAATGAGCAGTTCTTC.

The V and J genes are TRBV10-3 and TRBJ2-3; 14 bases match TRBD2. V lost 5 bases to trimming and J lost 4 bases; unmatched junction nucleotides: 11. The CDR3 loop spans 18 amino acids. The germline CDR1 and CDR2 sequences are ENHRY and SYGVKD. CDR3 sequence: CAISIGLAGGGYADTQYF. CDR3 sequence (DNA): TGTGCCATCAGTATAGGACTAGCGGGAGGTGGGTATGCAGATACGCAGTATTTT.

The chain carries TRBV10-1 and TRBJ2-1; 8 bases are a match to TRBD2. Trimming at V came to 0 bases and at J to 7 bases, leaving 8 bases not matched to a gene. The germline V gene has CDR1 WNHNN and CDR2 SYGVQD (reference sequence). The CDR3 contains 16 residues. CDR3 DNA sequence: TGCGCCAGCAGTGAGTCCCTGCTAGCGGGTAGGAATGAGCAGTTCTTC. Its protein is CASSESLLAGRNEQFF.

Here the CDR3 DNA reads TGTGCCAGCAGCAAAGTAAGCGGGAGGGCCCCCAATGAGCAGTTCTTC. Its translation: CASSKVSGRAPNEQFF. The gene calls are TRBV21-1 and TRBJ2-1; TRBD2, the table's D call, lacks a check against the DNA. TRBV21-1 is assigned pseudogene status. The CDR3 contains 16 residues.

The chain recombines TRBV28 with TRBJ2-7, with D perhaps TRBD1 (5 bases). This CDR3 is 14 amino acids long. The V gene's germline CDR1 is MDHEN and CDR2 SYDVKM. With 7 bases removed from V and 0 bases from J, the gap between germline ends came to 13 bases. CDR3 DNA: TGTGCCAGCAATAGGACACCTAGCTCCTACGAGCAGTACTTC. Amino acids: CASNRTPSSYEQYF.

The chain combines TRBV7-3 with TRBJ2-1, with a possible D match to TRBD2 (5 bases). V was pared by 5 bases and J by 0 bases, with 14 bases between. This CDR3 is 16 amino acids long. The germline V gene has CDR1 SGHTA and CDR2 FQGTGA. The CDR3 spells CASSQSGDPSYNEQFF. The CDR3 region has the DNA TGTGCCAGCAGCCAGAGCGGAGACCCCTCCTACAATGAGCAGTTCTTC.

This chain connects TRBV28 to TRBJ1-5; unclear D gene. V was cut by 6 bases and J by 2 bases, with 11 bases left in between. Germline CDR1 and CDR2: MDHEN and SYDVKM. CDR3 size: 14 residues. CDR3 coding DNA: TGTGCCAGCAGGAAAGAGCTCGGCAATCAGCCCCAGCATTTT. It specifies CASRKELGNQPQHF. The whole variable domain, filled in from reference TRBV28 and TRBJ1-5, reads DVKVTQSSRYLVKRTGEKVFLECVQDMDHENMFWYRQDPGLGLRLIYFSYDVKMKEKGDIPEGYSVSREKKERFSLILESASTNQTSMYLCASRKELGNQPQHFGDGTRLSIL.

The chain is built from TRBV6-1 and TRBJ1-2; the D is unclear. Germline CDR1 and CDR2: MNHNS and SASEGT. The length of the CDR3 is 12 residues. Trimming took off 5 bases at V and 8 bases at J, with 12 bases between the two ends. The CDR3 DNA reads as TGTGCCAGCAGTCCGGGAGAGCGAGGCTACACCTTC. Translating gives CASSPGERGYTF.

This clone was counted once. The chain employs TRBV9 and TRBJ2-3; a possible D gene is TRBD2 (6 bases). The CDR3 sequence is 16 residues long. V dropped 3 bases and J dropped 4 bases, with 18 bases sitting between them. Per the germline V gene, CDR1 is SGDLS and CDR2 is YYNGEE. Here the CDR3 DNA reads TGTGCCAGCAGCGCGATTACGGGACTCCTGGCAGATACGCAGTATTTT. Amino acid sequence: CASSAITGLLADTQYF.

This chain joins TRBV10-3 and TRBJ1-2; tentative D call: TRBD1 (5 bases). V was shortened by 0 bases and J by 4 bases, with 12 bases between the two germline ends. The CDR3 loop spans 15 amino acids. Looked up from germline, CDR1 is ENHRY and CDR2 is SYGVKD. The CDR3 loop reads CAISESIGEGYGYTF. The CDR3 DNA reads TGTGCCATCAGTGAGTCTATAGGGGAAGGCTATGGCTACACCTTC.

The chain couples TRBV10-3 to TRBJ2-6; D is unresolved. The germline V gene has CDR1 ENHRY and CDR2 SYGVKD. Trimming took off 4 bases at V and 1 base at J, with 11 bases between the two ends. This CDR3 contains 16 residues. CDR3 coding DNA: TGTGCCATCAGTGTGGGCGCTATTTCTGGGGCCAACGTCCTGACTTTC. As protein: CAISVGAISGANVLTF.

This chain links TRBV11-2 with TRBJ2-2, with TRBD2 identical over 12 bases. CDR1 is SGHAT and CDR2 is FQNNGV in the germline V gene. The CDR3 extends over 16 amino acids. Germline trimming cut 3 bases from V and 4 bases from J; bases unmatched to any gene: 3. This chain's CDR3 is CASSFGTSGFTGELFF. The CDR3 nucleotides are TGTGCCAGCAGCTTCGGGACTAGCGGGTTCACCGGGGAGCTGTTTTTT. Drawing the rest from reference TRBV11-2 and TRBJ2-2, the complete variable domain is EAGVAQSPRYKIIEKRQSVAFWCNPISGHATLYWYQQILGQGPKLLIQFQNNGVVDDSQLPKDRFSAERLKGVDSTLKIQPAKLEDSAVYLCASSFGTSGFTGELFFGEGSRLTVL.

The chain carries TRBV5-4 and TRBJ2-2; D not certain. Germline loops: CDR1 SGHNT, CDR2 YYREEE (reference sequence). The CDR3 loop spans 16 amino acids. Trimming shortened V by 4 bases and J by 4 bases, and 17 bases separated the two germline ends. The CDR3 DNA follows: TGTGCCAGCAGCCCTATTAAGAGTTCGGGCACCGGGGAGCTGTTTTTT. Protein sequence: CASSPIKSSGTGELFF.

The J gene is TRBJ1-2, the V gene TRBV28; D remains ambiguous. CDR3 length: 13 amino acids. V dropped 6 bases and J dropped 2 bases, with 10 bases sitting between them. Germline values: CDR1 MDHEN, CDR2 SYDVKM. CDR3 sequence: CASSPAGNYGYTF. The CDR3 region has the DNA TGTGCCAGCAGCCCAGCCGGGAACTATGGCTACACCTTC.

V and J are TRBV5-1 and TRBJ1-1; 11 nucleotides agree with TRBD1. Germline lookup yields CDR1 SGHRS and CDR2 YFSETQ. V lost 3 bases, J lost 5 bases, and 6 bases stayed unmatched. CDR3 size: 15 residues. The CDR3 loop reads CASSSGQGAGTEAFF. CDR3 nucleotides: TGCGCCAGCAGCTCAGGACAGGGGGCGGGAACTGAAGCTTTCTTT.

The chain joins TRBV7-8 to TRBJ2-7; 9 bases fit TRBD2. V lost 5 bases, J lost 0 bases, and 26 bases stayed unmatched. Germline V gene lookup returns CDR1 SGHVS and CDR2 FQNEAQ. This CDR3 region has 22 residues. The CDR3 sequence is CASSPVMRWREGRTAHSYEQYF. In nucleotides, the CDR3 is TGTGCCAGCAGCCCGGTGATGAGGTGGCGGGAGGGACGGACGGCTCACTCCTACGAGCAGTACTTC. Full variable domain (outside the CDR3, taken from reference TRBV7-8 and TRBJ2-7): GAGVSQSPRYKVAKRGQDVALRCDPISGHVSLFWYQQALGQGPEFLTYFQNEAQLDKSGLPSDRFFAERPEGSVSTLKIQRTQQEDSAVYLCASSPVMRWREGRTAHSYEQYFGPGTRLTVT.

V usage is TRBV5-1 and J usage is TRBJ2-5; 8 bases are a match to TRBD2. CDR1 is SGHRS and CDR2 is YFSETQ in the germline V gene. The J segment lost 1 base and the V segment lost 0 bases, leaving 11 bases of the junction unmatched. The CDR3 runs 18 residues. CDR3 in DNA: TGCGCCAGCAGCTTGGCCATTAGCGGGATTTTAATCCAAGAGACCCAGTACTTC. This translates into CASSLAISGILIQETQYF.

The chain has TRBV25-1 and TRBJ2-5; TRBD2 matches 11 bases. Germline CDR1 reads MGHDK; CDR2 reads SYGVNS. J was trimmed by 4 bases and V by 3 bases; bases with no gene match: 10. CDR3 length: 17 residues. This CDR3 reads CASSEGVTSGVLETQYF. CDR3 DNA sequence: TGTGCCAGCAGTGAGGGAGTGACTAGCGGGGTATTAGAGACCCAGTACTTC. The variable domain in full, completed from reference TRBV25-1 and TRBJ2-5, reads EADIYQTPRYLVIGTGKKITLECSQTMGHDKMYWYQQDPGMELHLIHYSYGVNSTEKGDLSSESTVSRIRTEHFPLTLESARPSHTSQYLCASSEGVTSGVLETQYFGPGTRLLVL.

This chain connects TRBV7-2 to TRBJ2-3, with D uncertain. The CDR3 runs 14 residues. Trimming took 1 base from V and 0 from J, leaving 5 bases between them. The germline V gene encodes CDR1 SGHTA and CDR2 FQGNSA. The CDR3 DNA sequence: TGTGCCAGCAGCTTAGACTTTAGCACAGATACGCAGTATTTT. Translating gives CASSLDFSTDTQYF.

The chain couples TRBV7-2 to TRBJ2-1, with 9 bases lining up with TRBD2. The CDR3 is made up of 15 amino acids. CDR1 and CDR2 (germline): SGHTA, FQGNSA. The V segment lost 1 base and the J segment 6 bases; nucleotides outside the gene matches: 4. The CDR3 coding sequence is TGTGCCAGCAGCTTAGTAGCGGGAGATCGCAATGAGCAGTTCTTC. Amino acids: CASSLVAGDRNEQFF.

This chain joins TRBV28 and TRBJ1-1, with D possibly TRBD1 on 6 matching bases. The CDR3 has 17 amino acids. CDR1 is MDHEN and CDR2 is SYDVKM in the germline V gene. V dropped 8 bases and J dropped 5 bases, with 27 bases sitting between them. The CDR3 protein is CASQPYYHRQVGTEAFF. The CDR3, as DNA: TGTGCCAGCCAACCATATTACCATAGACAGGTGGGTACTGAAGCTTTCTTT.

The genes are TRBV5-4 and TRBJ2-7; 7 bases are a match to TRBD1. Germline trimming cut 6 bases from V and 2 bases from J; bases unmatched to any gene: 11. The CDR3 length is 15 residues. From germline, CDR1 is SGHNT and CDR2 YYREEE (reference sequence). The CDR3 DNA is TGTGCCAGCACCTCCCGGACAGGCACACCCTACGAGCAGTACTTC. Its protein product is CASTSRTGTPYEQYF.

The rearrangement links TRBV11-2 to TRBJ2-5, with TRBD2 matching over 9 bases. J gave up 5 bases and V 1 base, and 5 bases lay outside the gene matches. Germline CDR1 is SGHAT and CDR2 is FQNNGV. This CDR3 spans 15 amino acids. For the CDR3, the DNA is TGTGCCAGCAGCTTAGGAGCGGGAGGTCGGGAGACCCAGTACTTC. Translating gives CASSLGAGGRETQYF.

The table lists this clone with a count of one. V is TRBV4-2 and J is TRBJ1-1; 8 bases fit TRBD1. The CDR3 has 19 residues. Germline CDR1 LGHNA, CDR2 YNFKEQ. V was clipped by 0 bases and J by 5 bases; unmatched bases: 17. The CDR3 reads CASSQDFRQGAVDRTEAFF. The CDR3 DNA reads as TGTGCCAGCAGCCAAGATTTTCGGCAGGGGGCCGTTGATCGGACTGAAGCTTTCTTT.